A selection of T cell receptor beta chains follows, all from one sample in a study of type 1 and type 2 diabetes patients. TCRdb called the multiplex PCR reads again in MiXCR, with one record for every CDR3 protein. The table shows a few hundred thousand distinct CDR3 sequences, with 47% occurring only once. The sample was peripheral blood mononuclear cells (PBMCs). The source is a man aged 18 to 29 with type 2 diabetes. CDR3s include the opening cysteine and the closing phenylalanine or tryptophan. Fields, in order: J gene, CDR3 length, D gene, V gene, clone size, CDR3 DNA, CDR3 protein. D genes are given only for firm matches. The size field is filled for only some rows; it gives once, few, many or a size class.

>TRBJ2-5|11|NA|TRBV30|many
TGTGCCTGGAGTGTACGAGAGACCCAGTACTTC
CAWSVRETQYF
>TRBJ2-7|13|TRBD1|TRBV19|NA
TGTGCCAGCGGGACAGGGAGAAGATACGAGCAGTACTTC
CASGTGRRYEQYF
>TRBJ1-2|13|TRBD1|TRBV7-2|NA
TGTGCCAGCAGCCAGGACAGGGGGCATGGCTACACCTTC
CASSQDRGHGYTF
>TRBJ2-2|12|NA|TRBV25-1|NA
TGTGCCAGCAGTGTGCGGCTCGGGGAGCTGTTTTTT
CASSVRLGELFF
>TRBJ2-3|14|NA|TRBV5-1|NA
TGCGCCAGCAGCAAAGACTCTTACACAGATACGCAGTATTTT
CASSKDSYTDTQYF
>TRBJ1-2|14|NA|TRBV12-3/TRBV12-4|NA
TGTGCCAGCAGTTTAACGACTGCGGCGCAGGGCTACACCTTC
CASSLTTAAQGYTF
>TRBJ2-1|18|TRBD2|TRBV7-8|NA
TGTGCCAGCAGCTTAGATACCTTAGCGGGAGGGCCGGGGAATGAGCAGTTCTTC
CASSLDTLAGGPGNEQFF
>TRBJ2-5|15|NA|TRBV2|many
TGTGCCAGCAGGTCGGGTCGGGGCGAATCAGAGACCCAGTACTTC
CASRSGRGESETQYF
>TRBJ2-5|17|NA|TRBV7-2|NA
TGTGCCAGCAGGGGGCAAGGGCGAAACGAGCTCCCGGGGACCCAGTACTTC
CASRGQGRNELPGTQYF
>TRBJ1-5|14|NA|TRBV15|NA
TGTGCCACCAGCATACGACAGCCCAATCAGCCCCAGCATTTT
CATSIRQPNQPQHF
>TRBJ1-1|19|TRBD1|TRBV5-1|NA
TGCGCCAGTGAACCCGGACAGGGGATCTCTCAGGCCGAGGTCACTGAAGCTTTCTTT
CASEPGQGISQAEVTEAFF
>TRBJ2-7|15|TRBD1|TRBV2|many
TGTGCCAGCAGTGAAGTCGGGACAGGGTTTGCCGAGCAGTACTTC
CASSEVGTGFAEQYF
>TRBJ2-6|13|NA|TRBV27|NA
TGTGCCAGCACCTTCTCTGGGGCCAACGTCCTGACTTTC
CASTFSGANVLTF
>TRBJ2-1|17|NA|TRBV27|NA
TGTGCCAGCAGTTTCGGCGGGATCCTCGGAAAATACAATGAGCAGTTCTTC
CASSFGGILGKYNEQFF
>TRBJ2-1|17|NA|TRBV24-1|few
TGTGCCACCAGTGATCTCCCAGGGATACACTCCTACAATGAGCAGTTCTTC
CATSDLPGIHSYNEQFF
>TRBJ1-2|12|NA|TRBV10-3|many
TGTGCCATCAGTGAGAAGGGGCCTGGCTACACCTTC
CAISEKGPGYTF
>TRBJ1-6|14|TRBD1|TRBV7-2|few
TGTGCCAGCAGCTTAACGGGACAGGGGTCACCCCTCCACTTT
CASSLTGQGSPLHF
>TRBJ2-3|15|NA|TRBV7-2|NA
TGTGCCAGCAGCTTGTTACCCGATTGGGGAGATACGCAGTATTTT
CASSLLPDWGDTQYF
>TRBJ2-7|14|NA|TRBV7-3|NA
TGTGCCAGCAGCTTGGTGAAGGGGGAGTACGAGCAGTACTTC
CASSLVKGEYEQYF
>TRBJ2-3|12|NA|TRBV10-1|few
TGCGCCAGCAGTGGGGAGGCAGATACGCAGTATTTT
CASSGEADTQYF
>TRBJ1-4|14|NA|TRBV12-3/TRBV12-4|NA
TGTGCCAGCAGACGAACACAGGGTAATGAAAAACTGTCTTTT
CASRRTQGNEKLSF
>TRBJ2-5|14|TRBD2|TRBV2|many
TGTGCCAGCATTTCTAGCGGGATATCGGAGACCCAGTACTTC
CASISSGISETQYF
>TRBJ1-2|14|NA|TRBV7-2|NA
TGTGCCAGCAGCTCCGGGACGGCCTCCCCGGACTGCACCTTC
CASSSGTASPDCTF
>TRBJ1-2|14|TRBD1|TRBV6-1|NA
TGTGCCAGCTCTAAGGGGGACAGGGACTATGGCTACACCTTC
CASSKGDRDYGYTF
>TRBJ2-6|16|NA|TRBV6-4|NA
TGTGCCAGCAGTGACTCAGGCGGTACTGGGGCCAACGTCCTGACTTTC
CASSDSGGTGANVLTF
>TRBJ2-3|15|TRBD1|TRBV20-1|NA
TGCAGTGCCCTCCCCAGGCAGGGGGCCACAGATACGCAGTATTTT
CSALPRQGATDTQYF
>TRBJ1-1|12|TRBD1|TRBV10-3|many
TGTGCCATAGGGACAGGGAACACTGAAGCTTTCTTT
CAIGTGNTEAFF
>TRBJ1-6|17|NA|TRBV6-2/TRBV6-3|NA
TGTGCCAGTAAATTCGGCTCCTTTCGGGACGTCGATTCACCCCTCCACTTT
CASKFGSFRDVDSPLHF
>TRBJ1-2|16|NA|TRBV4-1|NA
TGCGCCAGCAGCCAAGTTTGGTGGGGTTTAGTGGGCGGCTACACCTTC
CASSQVWWGLVGGYTF
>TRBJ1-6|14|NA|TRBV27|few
TGTGCCAGCAGCACCACAAGATACGCCTCACCCCTCCACTTT
CASSTTRYASPLHF
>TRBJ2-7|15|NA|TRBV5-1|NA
TGCGCCAGCAGCTTGGGACAGAGACAAGTACGAGAGCAGTACTTC
CASSLGQRQVREQYF
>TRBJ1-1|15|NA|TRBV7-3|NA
TGTGCCAGCAGCTCTCAAGCTCGGGGTTCGAATGAAGCTTTCTTT
CASSSQARGSNEAFF
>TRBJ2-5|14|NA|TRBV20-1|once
TGCAGTGCCCCCCCCCCGCAAGCACAAGAGACCCAGTACTTC
CSAPPPQAQETQYF
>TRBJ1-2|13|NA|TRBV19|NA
TGTGCCAGTAGTTCAGCAGGGTACTATGGCTACACCTTC
CASSSAGYYGYTF
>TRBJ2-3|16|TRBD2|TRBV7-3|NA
TGTGCCAGCAGCTTAGGGTCGGCTAGCGGGAGGGATACGCAGTATTTT
CASSLGSASGRDTQYF
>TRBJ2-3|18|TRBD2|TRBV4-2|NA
TGTGCCAGCAGCCAAGATCCCCGGACTAGCGGGATGATAGATACGCAGTATTTT
CASSQDPRTSGMIDTQYF
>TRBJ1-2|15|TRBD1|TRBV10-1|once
TGCGCCAGCAGTCAACCTGGACAGGGACGCTATGGCTACACCTTC
CASSQPGQGRYGYTF
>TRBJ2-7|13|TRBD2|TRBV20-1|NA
TGCAGTGCTGTAGCGGGGGACTCCTACGAGCAGTACTTC
CSAVAGDSYEQYF
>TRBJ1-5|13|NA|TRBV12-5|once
TGTGCTAGTGGTTTGAGAAGGGATCAGCCCCAGCATTTT
CASGLRRDQPQHF
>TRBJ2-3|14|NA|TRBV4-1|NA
TGCGCCAGCAGCCAAGATTCTCTCCCAGATACGCAGTATTTT
CASSQDSLPDTQYF
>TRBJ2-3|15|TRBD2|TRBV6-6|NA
TGTGCCAGCAGTTACTCGGGACTAGGAGTCGATACGCAGTATTTT
CASSYSGLGVDTQYF
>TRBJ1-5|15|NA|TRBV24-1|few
TGTGCCACCAGTGATTCAGGTTATAGCAATCAGCCCCAGCATTTT
CATSDSGYSNQPQHF
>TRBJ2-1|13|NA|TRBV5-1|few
TGCGCCAGCAGGGGAGTAACAGGTAATGAGCAGTTCTTC
CASRGVTGNEQFF
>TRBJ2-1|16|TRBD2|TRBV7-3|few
TGTGCCAGCAGCTTAACGACGGCTAGCGGGAGCGGTGAGCAGTTCTTC
CASSLTTASGSGEQFF
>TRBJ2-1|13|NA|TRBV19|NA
TGTGCCAGCCGGGCCAGCGGGTACAATGAGCAGTTCTTC
CASRASGYNEQFF
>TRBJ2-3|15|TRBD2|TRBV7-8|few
TGTGCCAGCGCTCGAAGAGCGGGGTCAACAGATACGCAGTATTTT
CASARRAGSTDTQYF
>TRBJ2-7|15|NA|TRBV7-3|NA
TGTGCCAGCAGCTTAAAACAGGGAGCTCCCTACGAGCAGTACTTC
CASSLKQGAPYEQYF
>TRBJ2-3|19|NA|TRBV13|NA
TGTGCCAGCAGCCTACTCGCCGGGGGACCCACTCCATTCCCAGATACGCAGTATTTT
CASSLLAGGPTPFPDTQYF
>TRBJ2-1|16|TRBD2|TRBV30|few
TGTGCCTGGACCCCTCTCGCTAGCGGGTGGTACAATGAGCAGTTCTTC
CAWTPLASGWYNEQFF
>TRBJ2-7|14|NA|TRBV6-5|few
TGTGCCAGCAGTTACCGGGGGCGGGCCTACGAGCAGTACTTC
CASSYRGRAYEQYF
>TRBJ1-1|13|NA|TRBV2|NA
TGTGCCAGCAGTCTCCAGCAGTCTGCTGAAGCTTTCTTT
CASSLQQSAEAFF
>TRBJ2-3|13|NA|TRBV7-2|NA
TGTGCCAGCGGCTTAGACCGCACAGATACGCAGTATTTT
CASGLDRTDTQYF
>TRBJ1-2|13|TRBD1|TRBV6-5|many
TGTGCCAGCAGTTCCCGGACAGGCTATGGCTACACCTTC
CASSSRTGYGYTF
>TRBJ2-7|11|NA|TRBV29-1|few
TGCAGCGCCGAGGGGCCCCGCGAGCAGTACTTC
CSAEGPREQYF
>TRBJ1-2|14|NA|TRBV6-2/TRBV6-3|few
TGTGCCAGCAGTTCAGGGAATCGGCTCCATGGCTACACCTTC
CASSSGNRLHGYTF